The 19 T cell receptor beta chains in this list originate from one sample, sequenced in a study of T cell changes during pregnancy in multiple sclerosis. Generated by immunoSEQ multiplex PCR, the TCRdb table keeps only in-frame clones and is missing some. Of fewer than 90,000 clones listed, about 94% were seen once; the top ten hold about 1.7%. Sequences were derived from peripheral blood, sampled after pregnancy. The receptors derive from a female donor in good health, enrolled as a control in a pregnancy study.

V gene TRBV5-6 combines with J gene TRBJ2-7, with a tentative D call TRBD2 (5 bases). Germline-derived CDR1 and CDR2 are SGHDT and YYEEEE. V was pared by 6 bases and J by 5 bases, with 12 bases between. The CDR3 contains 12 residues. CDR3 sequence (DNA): TGTGCCAGCATGGGGAGCCTGGACGAGCAGTACTTC. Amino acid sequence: CASMGSLDEQYF.

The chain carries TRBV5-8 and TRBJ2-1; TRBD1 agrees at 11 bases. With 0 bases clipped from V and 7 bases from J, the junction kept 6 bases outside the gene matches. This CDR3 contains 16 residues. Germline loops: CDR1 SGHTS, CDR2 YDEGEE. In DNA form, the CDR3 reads TGTGCCAGCAGCTTGGTGGGGACAGGGGGAAAAAATGAGCAGTTCTTC. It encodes CASSLVGTGGKNEQFF. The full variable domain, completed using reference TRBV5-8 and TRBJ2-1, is EAGVTQSPTHLIKTRGQQATLRCSPISGHTSVYWYQQALGLGLQFLLWYDEGEERNRGNFPPRFSGRQFPNYSSELNVNALELEDSALYLCASSLVGTGGKNEQFFGPGTRLTVL.

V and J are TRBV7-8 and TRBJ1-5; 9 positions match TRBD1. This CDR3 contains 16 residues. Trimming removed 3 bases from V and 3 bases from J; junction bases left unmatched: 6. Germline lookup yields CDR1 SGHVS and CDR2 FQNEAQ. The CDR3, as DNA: TGTGCCAGCAGCTTTAGACAGGGGGAAGACAATCAGCCCCAGCATTTT. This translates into CASSFRQGEDNQPQHF. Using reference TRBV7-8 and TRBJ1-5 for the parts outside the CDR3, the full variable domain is GAGVSQSPRYKVAKRGQDVALRCDPISGHVSLFWYQQALGQGPEFLTYFQNEAQLDKSGLPSDRFFAERPEGSVSTLKIQRTQQEDSAVYLCASSFRQGEDNQPQHFGDGTRLSIL.

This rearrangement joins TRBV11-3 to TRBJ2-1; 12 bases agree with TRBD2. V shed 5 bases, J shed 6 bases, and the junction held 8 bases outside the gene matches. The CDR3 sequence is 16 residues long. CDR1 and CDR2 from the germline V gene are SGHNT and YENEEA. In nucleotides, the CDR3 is TGTGCCAGCAGCCCCCAGACTAGCGGGAGATCCAATGAGCAGTTCTTC. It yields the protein CASSPQTSGRSNEQFF.

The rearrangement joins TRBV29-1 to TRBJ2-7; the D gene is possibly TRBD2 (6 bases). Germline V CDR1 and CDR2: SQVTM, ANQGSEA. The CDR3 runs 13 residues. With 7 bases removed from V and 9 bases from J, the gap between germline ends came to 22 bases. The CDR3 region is CSAGSLAPAVQYF. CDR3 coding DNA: TGCAGCGCAGGCTCCCTAGCGCCCGCCGTGCAGTACTTC.

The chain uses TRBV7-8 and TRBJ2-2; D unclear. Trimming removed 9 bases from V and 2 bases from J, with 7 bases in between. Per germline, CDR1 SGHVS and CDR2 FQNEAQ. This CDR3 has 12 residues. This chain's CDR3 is CASGINTGELFF. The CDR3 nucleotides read TGTGCCAGTGGCATTAACACCGGGGAGCTGTTTTTT. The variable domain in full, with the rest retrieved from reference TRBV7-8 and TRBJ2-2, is GAGVSQSPRYKVAKRGQDVALRCDPISGHVSLFWYQQALGQGPEFLTYFQNEAQLDKSGLPSDRFFAERPEGSVSTLKIQRTQQEDSAVYLCASGINTGELFFGEGSRLTVL.

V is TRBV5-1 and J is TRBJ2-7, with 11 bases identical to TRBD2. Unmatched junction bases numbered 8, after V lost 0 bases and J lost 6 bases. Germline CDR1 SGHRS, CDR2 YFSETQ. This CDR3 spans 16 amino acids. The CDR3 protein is CASSLGLLAGVPEQYF. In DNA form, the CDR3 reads TGCGCCAGCAGCTTGGGATTACTAGCGGGAGTTCCCGAGCAGTACTTC. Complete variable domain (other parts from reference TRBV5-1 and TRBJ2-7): KAGVTQTPRYLIKTRGQQVTLSCSPISGHRSVSWYQQTPGQGLQFLFEYFSETQRNKGNFPGRFSGRQFSNSRSEMNVSTLELGDSALYLCASSLGLLAGVPEQYFGPGTRLTVT.

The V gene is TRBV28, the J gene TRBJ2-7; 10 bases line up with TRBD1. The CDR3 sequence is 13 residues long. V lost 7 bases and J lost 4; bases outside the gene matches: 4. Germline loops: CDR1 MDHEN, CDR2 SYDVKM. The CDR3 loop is CASTSGQGYEQYF. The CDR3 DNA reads TGTGCCAGCACCTCGGGACAGGGGTACGAGCAGTACTTC.

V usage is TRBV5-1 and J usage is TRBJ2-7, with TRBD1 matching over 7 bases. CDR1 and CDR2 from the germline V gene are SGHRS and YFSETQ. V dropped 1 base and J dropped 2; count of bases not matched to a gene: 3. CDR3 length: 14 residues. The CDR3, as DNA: TGCGCCAGCAGCTTGCAACAGGGGACCTACGAGCAGTACTTC. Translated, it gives CASSLQQGTYEQYF.

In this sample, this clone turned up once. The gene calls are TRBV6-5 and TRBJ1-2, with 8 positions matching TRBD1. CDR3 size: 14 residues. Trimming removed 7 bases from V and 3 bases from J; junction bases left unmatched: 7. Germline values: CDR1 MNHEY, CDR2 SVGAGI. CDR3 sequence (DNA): TGTGCCAGCAAGAGGGGACAGGCTCACTATGGCTACACCTTC. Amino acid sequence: CASKRGQAHYGYTF.

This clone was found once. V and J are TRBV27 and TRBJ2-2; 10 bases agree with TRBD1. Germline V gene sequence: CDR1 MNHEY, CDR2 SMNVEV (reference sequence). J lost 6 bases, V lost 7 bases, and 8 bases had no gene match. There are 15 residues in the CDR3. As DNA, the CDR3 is TGTGCCAGCACTCGGGACAGGGGTGGACCCGGGGAGCTGTTTTTT. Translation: CASTRDRGGPGELFF.

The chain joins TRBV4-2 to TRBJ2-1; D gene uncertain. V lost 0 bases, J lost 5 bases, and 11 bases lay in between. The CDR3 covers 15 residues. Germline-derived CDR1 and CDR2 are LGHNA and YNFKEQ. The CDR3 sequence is CASSQEGDPHNEQFF. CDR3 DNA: TGTGCCAGCAGCCAAGAAGGAGACCCTCACAATGAGCAGTTCTTC.

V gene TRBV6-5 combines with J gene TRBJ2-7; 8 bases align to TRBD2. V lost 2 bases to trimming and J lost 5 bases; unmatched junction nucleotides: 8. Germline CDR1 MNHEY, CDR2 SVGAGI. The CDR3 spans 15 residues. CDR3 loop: CASSYRVAGRDEQYF. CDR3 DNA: TGTGCCAGCAGTTACCGGGTAGCGGGACGGGACGAGCAGTACTTC.

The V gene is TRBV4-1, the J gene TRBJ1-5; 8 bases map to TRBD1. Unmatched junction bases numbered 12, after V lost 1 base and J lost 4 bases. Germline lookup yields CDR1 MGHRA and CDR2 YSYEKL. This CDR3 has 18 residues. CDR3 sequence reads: CASSQVRGRDRSNQPQHF. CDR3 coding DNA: TGCGCCAGCAGCCAAGTTCGGGGGAGGGACAGGTCTAATCAGCCCCAGCATTTT.

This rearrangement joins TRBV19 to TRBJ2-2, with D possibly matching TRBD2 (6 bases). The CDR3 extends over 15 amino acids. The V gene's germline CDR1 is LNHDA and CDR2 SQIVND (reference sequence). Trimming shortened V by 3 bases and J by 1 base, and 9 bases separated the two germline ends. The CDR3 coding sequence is TGTGCCAGTAGTATTTGGGGAGGGAACACCGGGGAGCTGTTTTTT. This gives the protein CASSIWGGNTGELFF.

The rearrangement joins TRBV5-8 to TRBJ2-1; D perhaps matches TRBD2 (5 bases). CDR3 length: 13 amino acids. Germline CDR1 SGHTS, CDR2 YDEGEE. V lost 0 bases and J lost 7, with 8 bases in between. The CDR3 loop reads CASSLGGKNEQFF. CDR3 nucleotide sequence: TGTGCCAGCAGCTTGGGAGGGAAAAATGAGCAGTTCTTC. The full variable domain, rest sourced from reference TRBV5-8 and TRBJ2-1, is EAGVTQSPTHLIKTRGQQATLRCSPISGHTSVYWYQQALGLGLQFLLWYDEGEERNRGNFPPRFSGRQFPNYSSELNVNALELEDSALYLCASSLGGKNEQFFGPGTRLTVL.

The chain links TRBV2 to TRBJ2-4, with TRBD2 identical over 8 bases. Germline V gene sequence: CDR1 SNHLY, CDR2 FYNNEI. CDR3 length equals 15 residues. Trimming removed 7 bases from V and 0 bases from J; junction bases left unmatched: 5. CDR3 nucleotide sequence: TGTGCCAGCAAGACGGGGGGGTTAGCCAAAAACATTCAGTACTTC. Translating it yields CASKTGGLAKNIQYF.

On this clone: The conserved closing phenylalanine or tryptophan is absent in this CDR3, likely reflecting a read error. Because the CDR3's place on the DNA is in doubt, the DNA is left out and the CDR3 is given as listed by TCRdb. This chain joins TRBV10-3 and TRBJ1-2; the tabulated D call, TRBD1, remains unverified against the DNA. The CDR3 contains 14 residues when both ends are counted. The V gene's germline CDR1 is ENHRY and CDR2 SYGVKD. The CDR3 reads CAISEAVAGSIRRL.

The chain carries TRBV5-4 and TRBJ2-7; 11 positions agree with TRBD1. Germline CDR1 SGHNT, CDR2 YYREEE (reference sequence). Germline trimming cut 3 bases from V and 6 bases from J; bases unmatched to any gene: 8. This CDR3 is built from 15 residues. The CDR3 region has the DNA TGTGCCAGCAGCTCAACCGGGACAGGGGGATCCGAGCAGTACTTC. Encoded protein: CASSSTGTGGSEQYF.